These 7 T cell receptor beta chains came from one sample sequenced in a study of shared clonotypes between healthy human individuals. Clones were sequenced by immunoSEQ multiplex PCR, and TCRdb holds only the in-frame ones, with some missing. The sample shows about 1,800,000 clones, about 95% of them seen only once. As defined, naive CD8 cells were CD45RO-negative and positively selected for CCR7, with terminally differentiated effector memory CD45RA+ cells excluded. The specimen was naive CD8+ T cells sorted from blood. The receptor source for this set is a man younger than 30 in good health.

This CDR3 is CASSTLDRTAVSGNTIYF. Here the CDR3 DNA reads TGTGCCAGTAGTACCCTCGACAGGACCGCCGTCTCTGGAAACACCATATATTTT. The J gene is TRBJ1-3, the V gene TRBV19; TRBD1 might be the D (6 bases). The CDR3 runs 18 residues. V lost 4 bases and J lost 0, with 19 bases in between. Per the germline V gene, CDR1 is LNHDA and CDR2 is SQIVND (reference sequence).

The chain joins TRBV19 to TRBJ1-6; D is unclear. The CDR3 has 15 residues. V was pared by 3 bases and J by 7 bases, with 13 bases between. Germline CDR1 LNHDA, CDR2 SQIVND (reference sequence). This CDR3 reads CASSMAADVNSPLHF. The DNA of the CDR3 is TGTGCCAGTAGTATGGCTGCCGATGTGAATTCACCCCTCCACTTT. Filled out from reference TRBV19 and TRBJ1-6, the complete variable domain reads DGGITQSPKYLFRKEGQNVTLSCEQNLNHDAMYWYRQDPGQGLRLIYYSQIVNDFQKGDIAEGYSVSREKKESFPLTVTSAQKNPTAFYLCASSMAADVNSPLHFGNGTRLTVT.

The chain employs TRBV4-1 and TRBJ2-3; D perhaps matches TRBD2 (5 bases). The CDR3 runs to 17 residues. V was shortened by 4 bases and J by 4 bases, with 21 bases between the two germline ends. Germline values: CDR1 MGHRA, CDR2 YSYEKL. The CDR3 bases are TGCGCCAGCAGCCCCCCCGGGGATAGCTTTTACCCAGATACGCAGTATTTT. This encodes CASSPPGDSFYPDTQYF.

This clone was detected once. This chain joins TRBV6-1 and TRBJ2-7, with D hard to call. Germline V gene lookup returns CDR1 MNHNS and CDR2 SASEGT. There are 13 residues in the CDR3. V lost 2 bases to trimming and J lost 4 bases, with 9 bases between them. The chain's CDR3 is CASSELGFYEQYF. CDR3 nucleotide sequence: TGTGCCAGCAGTGAATTAGGTTTTTACGAGCAGTACTTC.

Points on this clone: Other DNA sequences within the sample encode an identical CDR3. The V call is TRBV4-3, the J call TRBJ2-7, with 8 nucleotides matching TRBD1. J lost 1 base, V lost 4 bases, and 3 bases had no gene match. The CDR3 runs to 14 residues. CDR1 and CDR2 from the germline V gene are LGHNA and YSLEER. CDR3 in DNA: TGCGCCAGCAGCCCCGGACAGGGATCCTACGAGCAGTACTTC. Encoded protein: CASSPGQGSYEQYF.

About this clone: At the DNA level, this CDR3 is encoded by other sequences in the same sample as well. V usage is TRBV6-1 and J usage is TRBJ2-7; D not certain. CDR1 is MNHNS and CDR2 is SASEGT in the germline V gene. The CDR3 is 10 residues long. Trimming shortened V by 1 base and J by 9 bases, and 4 bases separated the two germline ends. This chain's CDR3 is CASSEGRQYF. The CDR3 DNA is TGTGCCAGCAGTGAAGGAAGGCAGTACTTC.

Comment on this clone: A read error is possible here, since a much larger clone lies one base away. V is TRBV7-6 and J is TRBJ2-7; D gene uncertain. V gave up 1 base and J gave up 2 bases, with 3 bases separating them. Per germline, CDR1 SGHVS and CDR2 FNYEAQ. The CDR3 totals 12 residues. The CDR3 bases are TGTGCCAGCAGCTTAGGGGCCTACGAGCAGTACTTC. Amino acid sequence: CASSLGAYEQYF.